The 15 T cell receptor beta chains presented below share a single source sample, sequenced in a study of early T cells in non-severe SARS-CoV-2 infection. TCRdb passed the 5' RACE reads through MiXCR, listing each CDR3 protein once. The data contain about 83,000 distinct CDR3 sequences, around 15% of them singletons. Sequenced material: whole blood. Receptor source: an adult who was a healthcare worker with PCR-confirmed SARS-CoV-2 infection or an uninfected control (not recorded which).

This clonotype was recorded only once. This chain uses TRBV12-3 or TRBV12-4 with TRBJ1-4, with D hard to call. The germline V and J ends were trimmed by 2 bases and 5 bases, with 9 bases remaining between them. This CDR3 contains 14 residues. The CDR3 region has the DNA TGTGCCAGCAGTTTATTCGACCCAAATGAAAAACTGTTTTTT. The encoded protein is CASSLFDPNEKLFF.

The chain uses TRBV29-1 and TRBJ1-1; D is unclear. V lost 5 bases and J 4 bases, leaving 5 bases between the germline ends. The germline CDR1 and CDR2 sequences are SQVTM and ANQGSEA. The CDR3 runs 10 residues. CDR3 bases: TGCAGCGTTCGGGCCACTGAAGCTTTCTTT. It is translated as CSVRATEAFF.

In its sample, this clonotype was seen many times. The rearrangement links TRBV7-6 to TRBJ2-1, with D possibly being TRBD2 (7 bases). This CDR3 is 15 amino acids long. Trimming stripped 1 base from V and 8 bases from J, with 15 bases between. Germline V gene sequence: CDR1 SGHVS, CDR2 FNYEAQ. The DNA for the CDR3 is TGTGCCAGCAGCTTAGTAGGGGGAGGGACCGATGAGCAGTTCTTC. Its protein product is CASSLVGGGTDEQFF.

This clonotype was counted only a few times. The CDR3 DNA reads TGTGCCAGCAGTCAGACAGGGCGCAACACTGAAGCTTTCTTT. This translates into CASSQTGRNTEAFF. The rearrangement joins TRBV2 to TRBJ1-1, with 7 bases fitting TRBD1. The CDR3 runs 14 residues. The V gene's germline CDR1 is SNHLY and CDR2 FYNNEI. The V segment lost 5 bases and the J segment 2 bases; nucleotides outside the gene matches: 5.

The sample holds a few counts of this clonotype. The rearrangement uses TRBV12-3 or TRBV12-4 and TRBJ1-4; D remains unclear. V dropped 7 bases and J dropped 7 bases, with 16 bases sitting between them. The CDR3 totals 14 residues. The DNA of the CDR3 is TGTGCCAGCACCCCCCGTGCGGGTCTTGAAAAACTGTTTTTT. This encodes CASTPRAGLEKLFF.

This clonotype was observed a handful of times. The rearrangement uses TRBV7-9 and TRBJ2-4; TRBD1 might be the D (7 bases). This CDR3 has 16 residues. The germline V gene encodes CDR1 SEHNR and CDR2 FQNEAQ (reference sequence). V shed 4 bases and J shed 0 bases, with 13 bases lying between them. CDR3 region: CASSSQGGLAKNIQYF. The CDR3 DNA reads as TGTGCCAGCAGCTCCCAGGGGGGTTTAGCCAAAAACATTCAGTACTTC. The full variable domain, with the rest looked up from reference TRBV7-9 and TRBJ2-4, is DTGVSQNPRHKITKRGQNVTFRCDPISEHNRLYWYRQTLGQGPEFLTYFQNEAQLEKSRLLSDRFSAERPKGSFSTLEIQRTEQGDSAMYLCASSSQGGLAKNIQYFGAGTRLSVL.

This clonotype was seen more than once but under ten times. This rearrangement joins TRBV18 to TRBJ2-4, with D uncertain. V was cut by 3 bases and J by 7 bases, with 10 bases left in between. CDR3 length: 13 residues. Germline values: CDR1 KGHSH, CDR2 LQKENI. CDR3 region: CASSPAKQNIQYF. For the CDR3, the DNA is TGTGCCAGCTCACCCGCGAAACAGAACATTCAGTACTTC.

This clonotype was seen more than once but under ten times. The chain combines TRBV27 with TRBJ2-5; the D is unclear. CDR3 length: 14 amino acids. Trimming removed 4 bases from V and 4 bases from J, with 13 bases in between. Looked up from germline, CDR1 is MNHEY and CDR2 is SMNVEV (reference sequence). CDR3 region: CASSSRRRGETQYF. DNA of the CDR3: TGTGCCAGCAGTTCGCGTCGCCGAGGAGAGACCCAGTACTTC.

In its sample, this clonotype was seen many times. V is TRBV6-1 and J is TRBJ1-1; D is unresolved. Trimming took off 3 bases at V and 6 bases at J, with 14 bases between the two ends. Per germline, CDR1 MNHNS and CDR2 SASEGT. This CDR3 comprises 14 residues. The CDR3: CASSDLRSGAEAFF. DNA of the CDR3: TGTGCCAGCAGTGACCTGAGGTCAGGCGCTGAAGCTTTCTTT.

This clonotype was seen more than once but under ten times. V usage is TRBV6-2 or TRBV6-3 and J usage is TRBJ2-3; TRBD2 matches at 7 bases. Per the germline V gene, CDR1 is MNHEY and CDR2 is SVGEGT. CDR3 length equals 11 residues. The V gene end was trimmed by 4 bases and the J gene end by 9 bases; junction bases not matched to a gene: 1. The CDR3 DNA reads TGTGCCAGCAGTTCTAGCGGAACGCAGTATTTT. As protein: CASSSSGTQYF.

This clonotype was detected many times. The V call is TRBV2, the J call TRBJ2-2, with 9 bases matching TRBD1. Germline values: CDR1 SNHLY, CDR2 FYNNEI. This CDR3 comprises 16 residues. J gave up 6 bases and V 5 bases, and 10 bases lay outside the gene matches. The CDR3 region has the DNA TGTGCCAGCAGTCGAGGACAGGGGCCGTTGGCCGGGGAGCTGTTTTTT. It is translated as CASSRGQGPLAGELFF.

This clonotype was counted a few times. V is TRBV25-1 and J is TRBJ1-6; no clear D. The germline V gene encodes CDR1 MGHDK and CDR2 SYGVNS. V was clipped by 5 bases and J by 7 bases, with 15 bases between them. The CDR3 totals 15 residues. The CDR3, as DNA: TGTGCCAGCAGTCCCTTGGCGGGAGGGAATTCACCCCTCCACTTT. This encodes CASSPLAGGNSPLHF.

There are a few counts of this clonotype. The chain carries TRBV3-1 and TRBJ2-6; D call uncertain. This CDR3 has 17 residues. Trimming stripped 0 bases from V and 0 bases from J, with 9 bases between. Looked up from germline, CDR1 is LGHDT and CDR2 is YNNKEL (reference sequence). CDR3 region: CASSQDSRASGANVLTF. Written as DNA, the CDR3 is TGTGCCAGCAGCCAAGATTCAAGAGCCTCTGGGGCCAACGTCCTGACTTTC.

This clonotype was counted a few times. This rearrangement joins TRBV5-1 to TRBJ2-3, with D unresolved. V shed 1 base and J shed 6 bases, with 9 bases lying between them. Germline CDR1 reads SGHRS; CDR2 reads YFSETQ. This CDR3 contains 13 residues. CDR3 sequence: CASSLTRFDTQYF. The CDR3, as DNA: TGCGCCAGCAGCTTGACAAGGTTCGATACGCAGTATTTT.

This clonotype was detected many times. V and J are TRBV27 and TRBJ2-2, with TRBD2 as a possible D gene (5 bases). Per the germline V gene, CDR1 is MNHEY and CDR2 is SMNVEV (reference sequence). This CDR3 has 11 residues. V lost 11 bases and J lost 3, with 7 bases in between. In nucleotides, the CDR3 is TGTGCCGCGGGCCACACCGGGGAGCTGTTTTTT. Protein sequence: CAAGHTGELFF.